These 30 T cell receptor beta chains were sequenced from one sample in a study of shared clonotypes between healthy human individuals. TCRdb's table, derived via immunoSEQ multiplex PCR, lists solely in-frame clones and lacks some. Altogether 550,000 to 800,000 clones are present, about 92% being singletons, with the ten largest covering around a third. The sequenced material came from memory CD8+ T cells from PBMCs. The subset: CD45RO+ cells pooled with CCR7-negative TemRA cells. All receptors derive from a man younger than 35 in good health. Some clones in this sample may be carry-over from other donors' samples.

The chain recombines TRBV9 with TRBJ2-7, with D perhaps matching TRBD1 or TRBD2 (5 bases each). Germline values: CDR1 SGDLS, CDR2 YYNGEE. V lost 0 bases, J lost 2 bases, and 12 bases lay in between. CDR3 length equals 15 residues. The CDR3 bases are TGTGCCAGCAGCGTAGTTCCGGGGCAAGCCTACGAGCAGTACTTC. This gives the protein CASSVVPGQAYEQYF.

The chain links TRBV28 to TRBJ1-5, with D uncertain. Germline CDR1 reads MDHEN; CDR2 reads SYDVKM. V lost 3 bases and J lost 1, with 13 bases in between. The CDR3 length is 16 residues. CDR3 bases: TGTGCCAGCAGTTTTCTTCCATCGCGGAGCAATCAGCCCCAGCATTTT. Its translation is CASSFLPSRSNQPQHF.

A word on this clone: Other DNA sequences in the same sample also yield this CDR3. The CDR3 DNA is TGTGCCAGCAGTGAAACAGGTTTGAACACTGAAGCTTTCTTT. The encoded protein is CASSETGLNTEAFF. V usage is TRBV6-1 and J usage is TRBJ1-1; D may be TRBD1 (5 bases). The CDR3 totals 14 residues. Germline CDR1 is MNHNS and CDR2 is SASEGT. V was trimmed by 2 bases and J by 0 bases, leaving 7 bases between them.

Only a few counts were recorded for this clone. The CDR3: CSVRDSYYGYTF. The CDR3 coding sequence is TGCAGCGTACGGGACAGTTACTATGGCTACACCTTC. This chain connects TRBV29-1 to TRBJ1-2, with 7 bases aligning to TRBD1. Germline CDR1 reads SQVTM; CDR2 reads ANQGSEA. Trimming at V came to 6 bases and at J to 3 bases, leaving 4 bases not matched to a gene. The CDR3 spans 12 residues.

This clone was detected once. This sequence joins TRBV7-2 and TRBJ2-7; 9 nucleotides line up with TRBD2. The CDR3 covers 14 residues. J lost 2 bases, V lost 3 bases, and 2 bases had no gene match. Germline-derived CDR1 and CDR2 are SGHTA and FQGNSA. CDR3 coding DNA: TGTGCCAGCAGCTTTGCGGGAGGGGCCTACGAGCAGTACTTC. This encodes CASSFAGGAYEQYF.

V usage is TRBV29-1 and J usage is TRBJ2-4; TRBD1 or TRBD2 may be the D gene (6 bases each). The germline gives CDR1 SQVTM, CDR2 ANQGSEA. Trimming shortened V by 3 bases and J by 5 bases, and 17 bases separated the two germline ends. The CDR3 is 15 residues long. In DNA form, the CDR3 reads TGCAGCGTTGAGGGGGATGCGGGGACACAAAACATTCAGTACTTC. Protein product: CSVEGDAGTQNIQYF.

The genes are TRBV7-9 and TRBJ1-5; D gene ambiguous. V was cut by 4 bases and J by 5 bases, with 15 bases left in between. The CDR3 runs 15 residues. Germline lookup yields CDR1 SEHNR and CDR2 FQNEAQ (reference sequence). The CDR3 nucleotides read TGTGCCAGCAGCTCCTCGTCGTTTGAGGATCAGCCCCAGCATTTT. Residues: CASSSSSFEDQPQHF.

This chain connects TRBV2 to TRBJ1-1, with D perhaps matching TRBD1 (6 bases). CDR3 length: 15 residues. Germline CDR1 is SNHLY and CDR2 is FYNNEI. Trimming took 3 bases from V and 5 from J, leaving 16 bases between them. CDR3 bases: TGTGCCAGCAGTGATGTTAGGGGGGGGAGTACTGAAGCTTTCTTT. Amino acids: CASSDVRGGSTEAFF.

The gene calls are TRBV7-9 and TRBJ2-1; D is unresolved. Trimming stripped 2 bases from V and 0 bases from J, with 5 bases between. This CDR3 region has 14 residues. Germline CDR1 is SEHNR and CDR2 is FQNEAQ (reference sequence). CDR3 loop: CASSLPLSYNEQFF. CDR3 coding DNA: TGTGCCAGCAGCTTACCCCTCTCCTACAATGAGCAGTTCTTC.

This clone was recorded once. V is TRBV5-4 and J is TRBJ1-2; D not certain. Germline V gene sequence: CDR1 SGHNT, CDR2 YYREEE (reference sequence). CDR3 length equals 15 residues. Trimming pared 2 bases from V and 1 base from J, leaving 12 bases between. For the CDR3, the DNA is TGTGCCAGCAGCTTAGGGCAGCTTCTTAACTATGGCTACACCTTC. Translating gives CASSLGQLLNYGYTF.

V and J are TRBV6-4 and TRBJ1-2; no clear D. CDR3 length equals 12 residues. CDR1 MRHNA and CDR2 SNTAGT come from the germline V gene. Trimming removed 2 bases from V and 9 bases from J, with 10 bases in between. The CDR3 DNA reads TGTGCCAGCAGTGACCTCGGCCAGAGCTACACCTTC. Protein product: CASSDLGQSYTF.

This clone occurred a few times. The rearrangement joins TRBV27 to TRBJ2-5, with 7 bases matching TRBD2. The CDR3 extends over 14 amino acids. Germline loops: CDR1 MNHEY, CDR2 SMNVEV (reference sequence). V trimming: 6 bases; J trimming: 4 bases; junction bases outside the gene matches: 8. CDR3 in amino acids: CASRPGRRRETQYF. In DNA form, the CDR3 reads TGTGCCAGCAGACCCGGGAGGCGTAGAGAGACCCAGTACTTC.

V gene TRBV7-8 combines with J gene TRBJ2-7; TRBD1 might be the D (7 bases). Germline V lookup: CDR1 SGHVS, CDR2 FQNEAQ. This CDR3 comprises 19 residues. The V and J ends lost 2 bases and 6 bases respectively, with 29 bases between them. The CDR3 is CASSLSAGQPYEWVGEQYF. The CDR3 DNA is TGTGCCAGCAGCTTATCGGCGGGACAGCCCTACGAGTGGGTGGGCGAGCAGTACTTC.

J is TRBJ2-7 and V is TRBV4-2, with D hard to call. V was clipped by 3 bases and J by 8 bases, with 20 bases between them. Per the germline V gene, CDR1 is LGHNA and CDR2 is YNFKEQ. The CDR3 is 15 amino acids. The DNA for the CDR3 is TGTGCCAGCAGCCAGCCAGCCTCGTCCGAGTCCAAGCAGTACTTC. It specifies CASSQPASSESKQYF.

The chain has TRBV7-8 and TRBJ1-5, with D maybe TRBD1 (5 bases). V lost 2 bases to trimming and J lost 4 bases, with 9 bases between them. Germline values: CDR1 SGHVS, CDR2 FQNEAQ. The CDR3 loop spans 14 amino acids. CDR3 loop: CASSLWGRNQPQHF. The CDR3, as DNA: TGTGCCAGCAGCTTATGGGGACGGAATCAGCCCCAGCATTTT.

The chain is built from TRBV30 and TRBJ2-7; 9 bases are a match to TRBD2. V trimming: 1 base; J trimming: 1 base; junction bases outside the gene matches: 5. The CDR3 runs 15 residues. From germline, CDR1 is GTSNPN and CDR2 SVGIG (reference sequence). CDR3 coding DNA: TGTGCCTGGAGTGATGCGGGAGGGCCATCCTACGAGCAGTACTTC. Amino acids: CAWSDAGGPSYEQYF.

This chain joins TRBV5-4 and TRBJ1-1; the match to TRBD1 covers 7 bases. J was trimmed by 6 bases and V by 4 bases; bases with no gene match: 12. This CDR3 spans 15 amino acids. Per the germline V gene, CDR1 is SGHNT and CDR2 is YYREEE (reference sequence). CDR3 sequence reads: CASSPRGGSGAEAFF. In DNA, the CDR3 is TGTGCCAGCAGCCCCAGGGGGGGGAGCGGTGCTGAAGCTTTCTTT.

The chain employs TRBV7-8 and TRBJ2-6; 8 nucleotides match TRBD1. The CDR3 consists of 16 residues. V lost 8 bases, J lost 0 bases, and 6 bases stayed unmatched. The germline V gene has CDR1 SGHVS and CDR2 FQNEAQ. The CDR3 here is CASLGTGFSGANVLTF. CDR3 bases: TGTGCCAGCCTCGGGACAGGTTTCTCTGGGGCCAACGTCCTGACTTTC.

The genes are TRBV9 and TRBJ2-7; D gene unclear. The V gene lost 0 bases and the J gene lost 2 bases, with 9 bases spanning the gap. CDR3 length: 14 residues. CDR1 and CDR2 (germline): SGDLS, YYNGEE. The CDR3 here is CASSVEGMPYEQYF. Here the CDR3 DNA reads TGTGCCAGCAGCGTAGAAGGGATGCCCTACGAGCAGTACTTC.

This rearrangement joins TRBV4-3 to TRBJ2-2, with D possibly being TRBD1 or TRBD2 (7 bases each). Germline values: CDR1 LGHNA, CDR2 YSLEER. The CDR3 contains 15 residues. V lost 3 bases and J lost 5, with 13 bases in between. The CDR3 protein is CASSHRQGGTGELFF. The CDR3 DNA sequence: TGCGCCAGCAGCCATAGACAGGGAGGGACCGGGGAGCTGTTTTTT.

This chain links TRBV2 with TRBJ2-7, with 11 bases that match TRBD2. Germline assignment: CDR1 SNHLY and CDR2 FYNNEI. V lost 8 bases, J lost 4 bases, and 7 bases stayed unmatched. This CDR3 spans 14 amino acids. The CDR3 spells CASLGTSGGYEQYF. In DNA form, the CDR3 reads TGTGCCAGCCTCGGGACTAGCGGTGGATACGAGCAGTACTTC.

The chain is built from TRBV7-2 and TRBJ2-2; D is unclear. The germline V and J ends were trimmed by 1 base and 0 bases, with 9 bases remaining between them. The germline V gene has CDR1 SGHTA and CDR2 FQGNSA. This CDR3 has 16 amino acids. The CDR3 DNA is TGTGCCAGCAGCTTAGTGGGGTCCGCGAACACCGGGGAGCTGTTTTTT. Its protein is CASSLVGSANTGELFF.

The chain combines TRBV7-3 with TRBJ2-1; either TRBD1 or TRBD2 may supply D (5 bases each). CDR1 and CDR2 from the germline V gene are SGHTA and FQGTGA. V lost 4 bases and J lost 5, with 12 bases in between. The CDR3 extends over 14 amino acids. For the CDR3, the DNA is TGTGCCAGCAGCTCACGGGGCAAGGACAATGAGCAGTTCTTC. The encoded protein is CASSSRGKDNEQFF.

This chain connects TRBV29-1 to TRBJ1-2, with D perhaps matching TRBD1 (6 bases). V was clipped by 4 bases and J by 4 bases, with 10 bases between them. Germline CDR1 and CDR2: SQVTM and ANQGSEA. CDR3 length: 12 amino acids. For the CDR3, the DNA is TGCAGCGTTGTAGGGGGAGCCTATGGCTACACCTTC. Translating it yields CSVVGGAYGYTF.

The chain is built from TRBV4-1 and TRBJ2-3, with D perhaps matching TRBD2 (6 bases). The CDR3 contains 15 residues. Trimming took 1 base from V and 12 from J, leaving 20 bases between them. Germline CDR1 reads MGHRA; CDR2 reads YSYEKL. CDR3 protein: CASSQAGRLGDSQYF. CDR3 in DNA: TGCGCCAGCAGCCAAGCCGGTCGACTCGGGGACTCCCAGTATTTT.

The chain recombines TRBV10-3 with TRBJ2-3; D call uncertain. CDR3 length: 11 residues. V lost 6 bases and J 6 bases, leaving 7 bases between the germline ends. The germline CDR1 and CDR2 sequences are ENHRY and SYGVKD. DNA for the CDR3: TGTGCCATCAGCCCTCGGGATACGCAGTATTTT. It specifies CAISPRDTQYF.

About this clone itself: The same CDR3 arises from other DNA sequences in this sample as well. This sequence joins TRBV27 and TRBJ2-7, with D uncertain. This CDR3 has 13 amino acids. The V end lost 2 bases, the J end lost 2 bases, and 7 bases lay between the germline ends. Germline CDR1 MNHEY, CDR2 SMNVEV (reference sequence). The CDR3 spells CASSLGSTYEQYF. CDR3 DNA: TGTGCCAGCAGTTTAGGCTCGACCTACGAGCAGTACTTC.

This chain connects TRBV28 to TRBJ1-2; 8 bases align to TRBD1. The J segment lost 2 bases and the V segment lost 4 bases, leaving 6 bases of the junction unmatched. The CDR3 sequence is 15 residues long. Looked up from germline, CDR1 is MDHEN and CDR2 is SYDVKM. CDR3 DNA sequence: TGTGCCAGCAGTTCAGGGGGACAGGCGAACTATGGCTACACCTTC. It encodes CASSSGGQANYGYTF.

The CDR3 nucleotides are TGTGCCAGCAGTTGGACAGGGGAGGGCTACACCTTC. It translates to CASSWTGEGYTF. The rearrangement joins TRBV28 to TRBJ1-2; TRBD1 matches at 9 bases. V gave up 4 bases and J gave up 8 bases; unmatched junction bases: 2. CDR1 and CDR2 (germline): MDHEN, SYDVKM. The CDR3 consists of 12 residues.

The V gene is TRBV7-2, the J gene TRBJ2-5; 12 bases line up with TRBD2. J gave up 5 bases and V 1 base, and 2 bases lay outside the gene matches. This CDR3 is built from 15 residues. Germline CDR1 reads SGHTA; CDR2 reads FQGNSA. CDR3 sequence reads: CASSLGTSGKETQYF. CDR3 in DNA: TGTGCCAGCAGCTTAGGGACTAGCGGGAAGGAGACCCAGTACTTC.